By share, the clone carrying this TCR beta chain ranks as medium-sized. One entry per CDR3 protein, called by TCRdb with MiXCR from the PCR reads. The sample lists 3,500 to 4,000 distinct CDR3 sequences; approximately 56% were seen once. The data originate from a study of CD4 and CD8 cells across lung adenocarcinoma regions. Trimming removed 2 bases from V and 0 bases from J, with 8 bases in between. The germline V gene encodes CDR1 MNHNS and CDR2 SASEGT. This CDR3 has 14 amino acids. The patients had localized lung adenocarcinoma, a non-small cell subtype. The sequence was collected from a female donor with lung adenocarcinoma. The CD4 and CD8 labels of this study may be unreliable. This chain uses TRBV6-1 with TRBJ2-7, with TRBD1 as a possible D gene (5 bases). Sequenced: CD4+ T cells from the margin of a lung tumor. The CDR3 sequence is CASSEFDSSYEQYF. DNA of the CDR3: TGTGCCAGCAGTGAATTTGACAGCTCCTACGAGCAGTACTTC.